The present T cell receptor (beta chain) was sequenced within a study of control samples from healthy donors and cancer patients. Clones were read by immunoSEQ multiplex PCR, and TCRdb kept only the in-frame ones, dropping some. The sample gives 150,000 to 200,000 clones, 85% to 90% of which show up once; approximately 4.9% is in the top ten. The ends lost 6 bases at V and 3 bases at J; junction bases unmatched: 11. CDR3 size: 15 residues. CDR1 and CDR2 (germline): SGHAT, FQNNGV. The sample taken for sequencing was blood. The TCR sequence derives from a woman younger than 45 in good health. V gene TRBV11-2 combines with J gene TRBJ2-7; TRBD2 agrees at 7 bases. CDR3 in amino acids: CASSYNRDYYYEQYF. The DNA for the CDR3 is TGTGCCAGCAGTTATAACCGGGACTACTACTACGAGCAGTACTTC. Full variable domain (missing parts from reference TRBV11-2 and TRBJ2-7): EAGVAQSPRYKIIEKRQSVAFWCNPISGHATLYWYQQILGQGPKLLIQFQNNGVVDDSQLPKDRFSAERLKGVDSTLKIQPAKLEDSAVYLCASSYNRDYYYEQYFGPGTRLTVT.